One and the same sample provided the 20 T cell receptor beta chains below, sequenced in a study of T cell repertoires in cytomegalovirus infection. TCRdb redid the calling of the reads with MiXCR, one entry per CDR3 protein. The table lists some 400,000 distinct CDR3 sequences, approximately 33% of them singletons, with roughly 13% in the top ten. Sequences were obtained from PBMCs. The receptors were sampled from a human donor in good health (CMV status not recorded). Some clones in this sample may be carry-over from other donors' samples.

There are a few counts of this clonotype. V usage is TRBV6-5 and J usage is TRBJ1-5, with a weak D call TRBD1 (5 bases). In germline, CDR1 is MNHEY, CDR2 SVGAGI. The CDR3 is 14 residues long. Trimming removed 7 bases at V and 5 bases at J, with 15 bases between. DNA for the CDR3: TGTGCCAGCAAGGCAGGGTATGGGTATCAGCCCCAGCATTTT. Translation: CASKAGYGYQPQHF.

This clonotype was counted between two and nine times. This rearrangement joins TRBV7-2 to TRBJ2-7; possible D gene TRBD2, 6 bases. CDR3 length: 18 amino acids. Trimming left V 1 base short and J 0 bases short, with 19 bases between. CDR1 SGHTA and CDR2 FQGNSA come from the germline V gene. In DNA form, the CDR3 reads TGTGCCAGCAGCTTAGAGGTGGGAGGAGACAGCAGCTCCTACGAGCAGTACTTC. This codes for CASSLEVGGDSSSYEQYF.

V usage is TRBV6-1 and J usage is TRBJ1-1; D unresolved. Trimming shortened V by 2 bases and J by 1 base, and 8 bases separated the two germline ends. In germline, CDR1 is MNHNS, CDR2 SASEGT. The CDR3 length is 14 residues. In DNA form, the CDR3 reads TGTGCCAGCAGTGAACAACTAGGGAACACTGAAGCTTTCTTT. Protein sequence: CASSEQLGNTEAFF.

Concerning this clonotype itself: One end of the junction fails to match germline, which may point to a read error. As DNA, the CDR3 is TGTGCCAGCAGACTAGCGGGAGACAATAAGCAGTTCTTC. It specifies CASRLAGDNKQFF. J is TRBJ2-1 and V is TRBV7-8, with 11 bases aligning to TRBD2. The CDR3 runs 13 residues. The germline V gene has CDR1 SGHVS and CDR2 FQNEAQ.

This clonotype has just a few counts. The chain links TRBV28 to TRBJ1-5, with 9 positions matching TRBD1. CDR3 length equals 15 residues. V dropped 6 bases and J dropped 4; count of bases not matched to a gene: 7. CDR1 is MDHEN, CDR2 SYDVKM, per germline. CDR3: CASRPGQGDNQPQHF. CDR3 DNA: TGTGCCAGCAGGCCGGGACAGGGTGATAATCAGCCCCAGCATTTT.

This clonotype was seen more than once but under ten times. The CDR3 sequence: CASSLELAWEQFF. The CDR3 region has the DNA TGTGCCAGCAGCTTAGAACTAGCCTGGGAGCAGTTCTTC. The chain carries TRBV7-2 and TRBJ2-1, with a possible D match to TRBD2 (6 bases). The CDR3 covers 13 residues. CDR1 is SGHTA and CDR2 is FQGNSA in the germline V gene. V shed 1 base and J shed 10 bases, with 11 bases lying between them. The full variable domain, with the rest looked up from reference TRBV7-2 and TRBJ2-1, is GAGVSQSPSNKVTEKGKDVELRCDPISGHTALYWYRQSLGQGLEFLIYFQGNSAPDKSGLPSDRFSAERTGGSVSTLTIQRTQQEDSAVYLCASSLELAWEQFFGPGTRLTVL.

To note about this clonotype: This may be a read error: a much more frequent sequence differs by one nucleotide. V is TRBV7-2 and J is TRBJ2-1; D gene unclear. Germline V CDR1 and CDR2: SGHTA, FQGNSA. V gave up 5 bases and J gave up 4 bases, with 18 bases separating them. This CDR3 is 16 amino acids long. CDR3 coding DNA: TGTGCCAGCAGCCGGCAATTTACGTGGGTATACAATGAGCAGTTCTTC. This translates into CASSRQFTWVYNEQFF.

In this sample, this clonotype turned up many times. The genes are TRBV7-6 and TRBJ2-7, with 7 bases lining up with TRBD1. The CDR3 runs to 14 residues. The V segment lost 5 bases and the J segment 1 base; nucleotides outside the gene matches: 5. Germline CDR1 and CDR2: SGHVS and FNYEAQ. This CDR3 reads CASSPRQGSYEQYF. Written as DNA, the CDR3 is TGTGCCAGCAGCCCCCGACAGGGATCCTACGAGCAGTACTTC.

Concerning this clonotype: The CDR3 end shows no conserved phenylalanine or tryptophan, and so a read error is likely. It is unclear where the CDR3 begins or ends on the DNA, so no DNA is shown, and the CDR3 is as TCRdb lists it. V is TRBV11-2 and J is TRBJ2-1. The CDR3 is 10 amino acids in total, end residues counted. Germline lookup yields CDR1 SGHAT and CDR2 FQNNGV. The CDR3 sequence is CASSHRFLVL.

This clonotype was observed many times. J is TRBJ2-3 and V is TRBV7-2; perhaps TRBD2 as D (6 bases). This CDR3 has 16 amino acids. V gave up 1 base and J gave up 0 bases, with 11 bases separating them. The V gene's germline CDR1 is SGHTA and CDR2 FQGNSA. The DNA for the CDR3 is TGTGCCAGCAGCTTAGGGGGGGTCTCAAGCACAGATACGCAGTATTTT. Translated, it gives CASSLGGVSSTDTQYF.

The count of this clonotype is one. The CDR3 sequence: CSALPNTEAFF. CDR3 coding DNA: TGCAGTGCATTGCCGAACACTGAAGCTTTCTTT. The chain combines TRBV20-1 with TRBJ1-1; D is ambiguous. V was clipped by 6 bases and J by 1 base, with 6 bases between them. The germline CDR1 and CDR2 sequences are DFQATT and SNEGSKA (reference sequence). The CDR3 is 11 residues long.

The table lists this clonotype with many counts. The chain is built from TRBV12-3 or TRBV12-4 and TRBJ2-7, with 10 positions matching TRBD1. This CDR3 spans 15 amino acids. The V and J ends lost 8 bases and 5 bases, in that order; junction bases with no gene match: 12. CDR3 coding DNA: TGTGCCAGCTGCCTTGGCCCGGGACAGGGGAACGAGCAGTACTTC. Translating gives CASCLGPGQGNEQYF.

This clonotype was counted between two and nine times. The gene calls are TRBV4-2 and TRBJ1-1; D remains unclear. Germline loops: CDR1 LGHNA, CDR2 YNFKEQ. The CDR3 length is 15 residues. Trimming left V 4 bases short and J 3 bases short, with 15 bases between. The CDR3 region is CASSLAGLGDTEAFF. The CDR3, as DNA: TGTGCCAGCAGCCTCGCCGGCCTCGGGGACACTGAAGCTTTCTTT.

This chain joins TRBV4-2 and TRBJ1-5; D remains unclear. Germline V lookup: CDR1 LGHNA, CDR2 YNFKEQ. CDR3 length: 14 amino acids. Deletions cut 0 bases from V and 4 bases from J, with 7 bases between. The CDR3 DNA reads as TGTGCCAGCAGCCAAGAGTACGAGAATCAGCCCCAGCATTTT. It codes for CASSQEYENQPQHF.

The chain couples TRBV6-1 to TRBJ2-5; 8 nucleotides match TRBD1. Germline lookup yields CDR1 MNHNS and CDR2 SASEGT. V shed 4 bases and J 4 bases; nucleotides not matched to a gene: 11. The CDR3 consists of 16 residues. The CDR3 nucleotides read TGTGCCAGCAGTGGGGAAATCAGGGGGCCCCCAGAGACCCAGTACTTC. Its protein product is CASSGEIRGPPETQYF.

This clonotype occurred a few times. This rearrangement joins TRBV6-1 to TRBJ1-1; D uncertain. V lost 4 bases and J 0 bases, leaving 9 bases between the germline ends. Germline V gives CDR1 MNHNS, CDR2 SASEGT. This CDR3 has 14 residues. In DNA form, the CDR3 reads TGTGCCAGCAGTGTATCAGGAGTGAACACTGAAGCTTTCTTT. Encoded protein: CASSVSGVNTEAFF.

The chain is built from TRBV11-2 and TRBJ2-1; D remains ambiguous. The CDR3 contains 12 residues. Germline V gene sequence: CDR1 SGHAT, CDR2 FQNNGV. Trimming shortened V by 1 base and J by 8 bases, and 6 bases separated the two germline ends. The CDR3 loop reads CASSLGIYEQFF. In nucleotides, the CDR3 is TGTGCCAGCAGCTTAGGCATATATGAGCAGTTCTTC.

Of note for this clonotype: An end of the junction differs from the germline gene, which may be a read error. CDR3 sequence: CASSPGLAYVLTSTATQYF. CDR3 bases: TGTGCCAGCAGCCCGGGCCTCGCATACGTTTTAACTAGCACAGCTACGCAGTATTTT. This sequence joins TRBV7-6 and TRBJ2-3, with a weak D call TRBD2 (6 bases). CDR1 is SGHVS and CDR2 is FNYEAQ in the germline V gene. The CDR3 extends over 19 amino acids.

The chain employs TRBV6-6 and TRBJ2-3, with TRBD2 matching over 8 bases. Germline-derived CDR1 and CDR2 are MNHNY and SVGAGI (reference sequence). The junction had 3 bases not matched to a gene; V was cut back by 5 bases and J by 2 bases. The CDR3 consists of 14 residues. The CDR3: CASSTGGFTDTQYF. The CDR3 DNA follows: TGTGCCAGCAGTACGGGGGGGTTCACAGATACGCAGTATTTT.

This clonotype came up a few times. The rearrangement joins TRBV19 to TRBJ1-2; D is undetermined. The CDR3 is 12 amino acids. The V end was cut by 5 bases, the J end by 7 bases, with 11 bases between. Germline V gene data show CDR1 as LNHDA and CDR2 as SQIVND (reference sequence). In nucleotides, the CDR3 is TGTGCCAGTAGTGAATCTTTGCCTGGCTACACCTTC. Translated: CASSESLPGYTF.